This T cell receptor (beta chain) was identified in a study of T cells in Graves' hyperthyroidism and ophthalmopathy. Diagnosis rested on symptoms, serum thyroxine and TRAb, thyroid ultrasound, and orbital computed tomography. The TCR beta CDR3 regions underwent amplification using RNA transcripts as the source. HTBI primers were the set used in a first-round RT-PCR of the TCR CDR3. TCRdb re-called the multiplex PCR reads through MiXCR, storing one row per CDR3 protein. The sample lists about 360,000 distinct CDR3 sequences, under 15% occurring once. This CDR3 has 14 amino acids. Germline loops: CDR1 SGHTA, CDR2 FQGNSA. V lost 5 bases and J 3 bases, leaving 13 bases between the germline ends. With respect to this clonotype: With a much larger clone just one base away, this may be a read error.

The TCR comes from a woman aged 18-30 years with Graves' hyperthyroidism. The rearrangement links TRBV7-2 to TRBJ2-5; a weak D match, TRBD1 (6 bases). Material: blood. The CDR3 DNA reads TGTACCAGCAGCCCACAGGGAGTCAAAGAGACCCAGTACTTC. It specifies CTSSPQGVKETQYF.